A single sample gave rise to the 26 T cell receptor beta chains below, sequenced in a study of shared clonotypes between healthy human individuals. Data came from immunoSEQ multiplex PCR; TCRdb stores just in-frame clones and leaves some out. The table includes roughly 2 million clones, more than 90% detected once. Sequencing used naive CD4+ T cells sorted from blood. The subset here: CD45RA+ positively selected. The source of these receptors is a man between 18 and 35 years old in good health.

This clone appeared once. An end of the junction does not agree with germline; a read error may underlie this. The CDR3 DNA reads TGTGCCAGCAGGTTAGCTGGGGCCAACGTCCTGACTTTC. Translation: CASRLAGANVLTF. The rearrangement links TRBV11-2 to TRBJ2-6; D gene unclear. Germline values: CDR1 SGHAT, CDR2 FQNNGV. This CDR3 has 13 residues.

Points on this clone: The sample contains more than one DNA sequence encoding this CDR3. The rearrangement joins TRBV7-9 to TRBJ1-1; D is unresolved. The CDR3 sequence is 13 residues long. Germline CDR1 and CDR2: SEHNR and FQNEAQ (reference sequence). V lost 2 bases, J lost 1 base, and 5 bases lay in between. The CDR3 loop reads CASSLLGNTEAFF. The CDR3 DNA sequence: TGTGCCAGCAGCTTACTCGGGAACACTGAAGCTTTCTTT.

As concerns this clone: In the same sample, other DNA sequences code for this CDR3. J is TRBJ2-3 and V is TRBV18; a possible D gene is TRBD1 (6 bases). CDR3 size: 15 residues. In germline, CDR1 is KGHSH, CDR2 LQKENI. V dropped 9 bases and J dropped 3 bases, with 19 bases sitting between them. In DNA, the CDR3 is TGTGCCAGTTTAACAAGCCCGCAGGGGACAGATACGCAGTATTTT. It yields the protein CASLTSPQGTDTQYF.

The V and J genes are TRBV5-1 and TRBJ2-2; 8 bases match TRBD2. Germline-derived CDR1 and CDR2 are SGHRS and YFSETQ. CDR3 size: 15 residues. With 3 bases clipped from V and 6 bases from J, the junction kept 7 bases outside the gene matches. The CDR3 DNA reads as TGCGCCAGCAGCTCGCAAGCGGGGGCCCCCGGGGAGCTGTTTTTT. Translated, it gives CASSSQAGAPGELFF.

CDR3 nucleotides: TGTGCCAGCAGCAAGCTAGGGTCGGAGACCCAGTACTTC. Its translation is CASSKLGSETQYF. The chain uses TRBV5-5 and TRBJ2-5; D call uncertain. The V end lost 4 bases, the J end lost 5 bases, and 12 bases lay between the germline ends. The germline CDR1 and CDR2 sequences are SGHKS and YYEKEE (reference sequence). This CDR3 has 13 residues.

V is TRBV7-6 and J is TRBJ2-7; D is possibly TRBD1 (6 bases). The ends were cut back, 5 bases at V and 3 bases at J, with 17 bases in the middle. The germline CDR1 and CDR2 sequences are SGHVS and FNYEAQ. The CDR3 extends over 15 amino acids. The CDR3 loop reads CASSPLSGHSYEQYF. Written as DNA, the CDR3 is TGTGCCAGCAGCCCCCTTTCGGGACATAGCTACGAGCAGTACTTC.

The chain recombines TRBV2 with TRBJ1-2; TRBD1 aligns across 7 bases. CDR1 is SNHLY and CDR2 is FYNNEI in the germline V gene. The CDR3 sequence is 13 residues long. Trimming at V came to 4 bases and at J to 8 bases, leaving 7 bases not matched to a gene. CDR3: CASSAGTVDGYTF. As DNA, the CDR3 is TGTGCCAGCAGTGCCGGGACAGTTGACGGCTACACCTTC.

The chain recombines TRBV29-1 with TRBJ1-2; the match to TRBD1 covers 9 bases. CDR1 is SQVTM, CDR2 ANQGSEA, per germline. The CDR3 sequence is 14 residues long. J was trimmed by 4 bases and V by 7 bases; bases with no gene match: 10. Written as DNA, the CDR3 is TGCAGCGCGACGGTTGGGACAGGGCCCTATGGCTACACCTTC. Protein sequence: CSATVGTGPYGYTF.

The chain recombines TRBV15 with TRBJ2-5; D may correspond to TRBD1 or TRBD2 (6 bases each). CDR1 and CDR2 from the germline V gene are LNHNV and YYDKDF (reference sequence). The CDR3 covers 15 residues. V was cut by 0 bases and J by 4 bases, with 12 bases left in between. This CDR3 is CATSRDGGRVETQYF. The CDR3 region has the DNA TGTGCCACCAGCAGAGACGGGGGCCGAGTAGAGACCCAGTACTTC.

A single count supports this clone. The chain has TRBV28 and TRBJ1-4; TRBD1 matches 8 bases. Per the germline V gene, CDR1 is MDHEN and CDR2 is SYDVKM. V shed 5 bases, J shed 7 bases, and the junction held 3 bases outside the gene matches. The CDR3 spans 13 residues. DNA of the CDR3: TGTGCCAGCAGTAACAGGGGGATTGAAAAACTGTTTTTT. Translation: CASSNRGIEKLFF.

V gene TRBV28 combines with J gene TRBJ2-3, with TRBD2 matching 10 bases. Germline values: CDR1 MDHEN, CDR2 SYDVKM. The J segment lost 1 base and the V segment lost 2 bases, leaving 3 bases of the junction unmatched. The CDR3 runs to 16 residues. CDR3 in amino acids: CASSLVLAGGTDTQYF. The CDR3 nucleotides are TGTGCCAGCAGTTTAGTTCTAGCGGGGGGCACAGATACGCAGTATTTT.

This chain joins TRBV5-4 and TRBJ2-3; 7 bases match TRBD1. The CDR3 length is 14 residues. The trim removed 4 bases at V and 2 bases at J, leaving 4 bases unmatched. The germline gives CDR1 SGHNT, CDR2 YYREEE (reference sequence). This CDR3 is CASSDRVVTDTQYF. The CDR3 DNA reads TGTGCCAGCAGCGACAGGGTAGTCACAGATACGCAGTATTTT.

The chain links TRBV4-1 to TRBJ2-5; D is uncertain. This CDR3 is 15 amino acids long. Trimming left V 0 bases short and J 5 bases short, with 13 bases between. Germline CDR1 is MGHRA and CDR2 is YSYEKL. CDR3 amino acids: CASSQDRSRWETQYF. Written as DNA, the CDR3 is TGCGCCAGCAGCCAAGACAGATCCCGCTGGGAGACCCAGTACTTC.

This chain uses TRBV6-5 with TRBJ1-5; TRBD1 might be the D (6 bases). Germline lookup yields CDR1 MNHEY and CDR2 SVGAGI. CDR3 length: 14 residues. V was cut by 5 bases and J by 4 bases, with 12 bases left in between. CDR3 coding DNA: TGTGCCAGCAGTAGGGGGGGGACGAATCAGCCCCAGCATTTT. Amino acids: CASSRGGTNQPQHF.

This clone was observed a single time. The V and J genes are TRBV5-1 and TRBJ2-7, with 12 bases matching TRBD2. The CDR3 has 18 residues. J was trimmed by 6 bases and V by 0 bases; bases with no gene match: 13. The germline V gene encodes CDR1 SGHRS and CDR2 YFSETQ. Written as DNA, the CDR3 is TGCGCCAGCAGCTTGGCCGGGAGACTAGCGGGGGAAGGGGGCGAGCAGTACTTC. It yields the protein CASSLAGRLAGEGGEQYF.

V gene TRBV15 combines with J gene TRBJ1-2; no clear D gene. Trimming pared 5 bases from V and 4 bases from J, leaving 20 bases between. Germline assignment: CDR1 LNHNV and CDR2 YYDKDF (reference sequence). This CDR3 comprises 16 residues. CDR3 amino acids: CATSLNRIGIRYGYTF. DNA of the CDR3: TGTGCCACCAGCCTTAACCGTATAGGGATTCGCTATGGCTACACCTTC.

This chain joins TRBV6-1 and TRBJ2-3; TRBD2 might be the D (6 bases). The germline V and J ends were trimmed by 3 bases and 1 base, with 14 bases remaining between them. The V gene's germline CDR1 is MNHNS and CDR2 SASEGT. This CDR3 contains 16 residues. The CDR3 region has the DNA TGTGCCAGCAGTGAGGTCGGGGGAGGACGCACAGATACGCAGTATTTT. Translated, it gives CASSEVGGGRTDTQYF.

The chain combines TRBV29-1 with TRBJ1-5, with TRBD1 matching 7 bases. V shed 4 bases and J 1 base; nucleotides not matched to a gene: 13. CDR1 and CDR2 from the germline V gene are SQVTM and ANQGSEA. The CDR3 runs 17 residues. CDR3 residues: CSVALDQTGTSNQPQHF. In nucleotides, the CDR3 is TGCAGCGTTGCCCTAGATCAGACAGGGACAAGCAATCAGCCCCAGCATTTT. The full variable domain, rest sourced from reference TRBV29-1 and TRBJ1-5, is SAVISQKPSRDICQRGTSLTIQCQVDSQVTMMFWYRQQPGQSLTLIATANQGSEATYESGFVIDKFPISRPNLTFSTLTVSNMSPEDSSIYLCSVALDQTGTSNQPQHFGDGTRLSIL.

The CDR3 sequence: CASSLGRDRGSPLHF. CDR3 DNA sequence: TGTGCCAGCAGCTTAGGACGAGACAGGGGTTCACCCCTCCACTTT. The chain couples TRBV7-2 to TRBJ1-6; TRBD1 matches 8 bases. V lost 1 base to trimming and J lost 9 bases; unmatched junction nucleotides: 5. Germline assignment: CDR1 SGHTA and CDR2 FQGNSA. The CDR3 is 15 residues long.

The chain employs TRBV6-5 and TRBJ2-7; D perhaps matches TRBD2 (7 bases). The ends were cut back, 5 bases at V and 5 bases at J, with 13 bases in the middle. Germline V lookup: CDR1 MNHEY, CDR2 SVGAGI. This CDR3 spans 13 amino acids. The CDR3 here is CASSLGGANEQYF. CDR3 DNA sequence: TGTGCCAGCAGTCTGGGGGGGGCAAACGAGCAGTACTTC.

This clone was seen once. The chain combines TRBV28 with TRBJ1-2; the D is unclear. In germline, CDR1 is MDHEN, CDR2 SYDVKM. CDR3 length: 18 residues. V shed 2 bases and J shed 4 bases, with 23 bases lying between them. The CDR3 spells CASSLLSGQPEGSYGYTF. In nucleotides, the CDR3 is TGTGCCAGCAGTTTACTCTCAGGCCAGCCCGAAGGAAGCTATGGCTACACCTTC.

The CDR3 loop is CASSLANTGGTEAFF. The CDR3 nucleotides are TGCGCCAGCAGCTTGGCTAATACAGGGGGCACTGAAGCTTTCTTT. The chain joins TRBV5-1 to TRBJ1-1; the match to TRBD1 covers 8 bases. The CDR3 is made up of 15 amino acids. J was trimmed by 4 bases and V by 0 bases; bases with no gene match: 5. Germline V gene data show CDR1 as SGHRS and CDR2 as YFSETQ.

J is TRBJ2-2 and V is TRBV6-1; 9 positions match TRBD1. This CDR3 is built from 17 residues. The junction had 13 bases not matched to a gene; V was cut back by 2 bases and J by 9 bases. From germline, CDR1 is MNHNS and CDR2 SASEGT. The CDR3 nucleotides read TGTGCCAGCAGTGAATACACAGGGGGCGCGGGTGGAAGGGAGCTGTTTTTT. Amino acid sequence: CASSEYTGGAGGRELFF.

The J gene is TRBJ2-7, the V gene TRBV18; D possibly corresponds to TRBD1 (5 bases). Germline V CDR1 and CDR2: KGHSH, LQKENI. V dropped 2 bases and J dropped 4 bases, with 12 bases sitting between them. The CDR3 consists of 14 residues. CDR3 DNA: TGTGCCAGCTCACCATCGTCAGGGTGGTACGAGCAGTACTTC. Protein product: CASSPSSGWYEQYF.

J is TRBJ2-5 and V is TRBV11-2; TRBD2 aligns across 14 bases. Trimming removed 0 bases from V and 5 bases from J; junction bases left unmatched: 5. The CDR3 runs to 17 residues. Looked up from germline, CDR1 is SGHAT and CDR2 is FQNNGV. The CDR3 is CASSLDKGLAGGETQYF. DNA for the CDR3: TGTGCCAGCAGCTTAGATAAAGGACTAGCGGGGGGCGAGACCCAGTACTTC.

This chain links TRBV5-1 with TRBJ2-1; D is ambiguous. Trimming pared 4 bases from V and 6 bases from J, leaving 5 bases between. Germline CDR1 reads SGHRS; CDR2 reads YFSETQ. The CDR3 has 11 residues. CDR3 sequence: CASSEFNEQFF. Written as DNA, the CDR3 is TGCGCCAGCAGCGAGTTCAATGAGCAGTTCTTC. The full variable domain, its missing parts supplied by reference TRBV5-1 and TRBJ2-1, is KAGVTQTPRYLIKTRGQQVTLSCSPISGHRSVSWYQQTPGQGLQFLFEYFSETQRNKGNFPGRFSGRQFSNSRSEMNVSTLELGDSALYLCASSEFNEQFFGPGTRLTVL.